These 32 T cell receptor beta chains share one sample of origin, sequenced in a study of CD8+CD57+ T cells in acquired aplastic anemia (dated by TCRdb to the late 2010s). Patients chosen for sequencing had shown expansion of CD8+CD57+ cells by flow cytometry. The instrument given in TCRdb is Illumina HiSeq 2000. Genomic DNA served as template for TCR beta VDJ combination and CDR3 sequence profiling. TCRdb reprocessed the public reads (quality trimming at Q25 with fastp, clone calling with MiXCR) and kept in-frame beta chains. All rows with the same CDR3 protein become a single entry with the most common DNA and genes. This sample gives under 250,000 distinct CDR3 sequences in total; 65% of them show up just once. Of the sample, about 60% is held by the ten largest clones. Source material: sorted CD4+, CD8+, or CD8+CD57+ T cells (not recorded which) from PBMCs. The receptors derive from a human donor with aplastic anemia.

The V gene is TRBV2, the J gene TRBJ1-6; 7 bases match TRBD1. There are 14 residues in the CDR3. Germline CDR1 SNHLY, CDR2 FYNNEI. V trimming: 8 bases; J trimming: 7 bases; junction bases outside the gene matches: 8. CDR3 sequence reads: CASGGTGDNSPLHF. CDR3 nucleotides: TGTGCCAGCGGCGGAACAGGGGACAATTCACCCCTCCACTTT.

This clonotype was detected ten times or more. CDR3: CASRRGGSYEQYF. The CDR3 DNA is TGTGCCAGCAGGAGGGGGGGGAGCTACGAGCAGTACTTC. This sequence joins TRBV27 and TRBJ2-7, with D perhaps matching TRBD2 (7 bases). From germline, CDR1 is MNHEY and CDR2 SMNVEV (reference sequence). V lost 6 bases and J 3 bases, leaving 12 bases between the germline ends. The CDR3 contains 13 residues.

V is TRBV15 and J is TRBJ1-2; 7 bases fit TRBD1. The CDR3 covers 14 residues. Germline values: CDR1 LNHNV, CDR2 YYDKDF (reference sequence). V lost 5 bases, J lost 7 bases, and 10 bases stayed unmatched. The CDR3: CATSARTGGGGYTF. CDR3 nucleotides: TGTGCCACCAGCGCCCGGACAGGAGGTGGTGGCTACACCTTC.

The V call is TRBV10-3, the J call TRBJ2-7, with a tentative D call TRBD2 (6 bases). The CDR3 runs to 14 residues. Germline V gene lookup returns CDR1 ENHRY and CDR2 SYGVKD. Between the trimmed V and J ends, which lost 5 bases and 2 bases, there was a span of 13 bases. The CDR3 loop is CAISLGGDTYEQYF. The CDR3 coding sequence is TGTGCCATCAGTTTAGGAGGGGATACCTACGAGCAGTACTTC.

Concerning this clonotype: Given the absence of the conserved phenylalanine or tryptophan at the CDR3 end, a read error is likely. CDR3 loop: CASSLGLHNEQFL. The CDR3 region has the DNA TGTGCCAGCAGCCTAGGGCTCCACAATGAGCAGTTCCTC. This chain links TRBV7-4 with TRBJ2-1; D unresolved. V dropped 5 bases and J dropped 5 bases, with 10 bases sitting between them. Germline lookup yields CDR1 SGHVT and CDR2 SQSDAQ. This CDR3 contains 13 residues.

This chain links TRBV12-3 or TRBV12-4 with TRBJ1-1; D perhaps matches TRBD1 (6 bases). The germline V and J ends were trimmed by 6 bases and 1 base, with 9 bases remaining between them. The CDR3 has 13 amino acids. In DNA, the CDR3 is TGTGCCAGCAGAAACAGGGAGAACACTGAAGCTTTCTTT. Its protein is CASRNRENTEAFF.

This chain links TRBV10-3 with TRBJ2-7, with 11 bases identical to TRBD2. The CDR3 covers 16 residues. Per the germline V gene, CDR1 is ENHRY and CDR2 is SYGVKD. The ends lost 2 bases at V and 0 bases at J; junction bases unmatched: 3. Here the CDR3 reads CAISEPLAGASYEQYF. The CDR3 bases are TGTGCCATCAGTGAGCCACTAGCGGGGGCCTCCTACGAGCAGTACTTC.

This chain uses TRBV5-1 with TRBJ1-4; D gene ambiguous. The CDR3 length is 15 residues. The ends were cut back, 0 bases at V and 4 bases at J, with 10 bases in the middle. Germline CDR1 is SGHRS and CDR2 is YFSETQ. In DNA, the CDR3 is TGCGCCAGCAGCTTGGGGGCAGCGTTTAATGAAAAACTGTTTTTT. It translates to CASSLGAAFNEKLFF.

The V gene is TRBV15, the J gene TRBJ2-7; 10 bases map to TRBD2. V lost 3 bases to trimming and J lost 4 bases; unmatched junction nucleotides: 12. The germline CDR1 and CDR2 sequences are LNHNV and YYDKDF (reference sequence). CDR3 size: 17 residues. The chain's CDR3 is CATSRFLSGRASYEQYF. The CDR3 DNA follows: TGTGCCACCAGCAGGTTCCTCAGCGGGAGGGCCTCTTACGAGCAGTACTTC.

This clonotype appeared a few times. The chain is built from TRBV4-3 and TRBJ1-2; 7 bases match TRBD1. The CDR3 is 13 amino acids. V dropped 6 bases and J dropped 6; count of bases not matched to a gene: 7. Germline lookup yields CDR1 LGHNA and CDR2 YSLEER. CDR3 sequence (DNA): TGCGCCAGCAGACACCGGGACAGCGATGGCTACACCTTC. It encodes CASRHRDSDGYTF.

The J gene is TRBJ1-1, the V gene TRBV7-9; D is undetermined. Germline assignment: CDR1 SEHNR and CDR2 FQNEAQ (reference sequence). CDR3 length: 14 residues. Trimming shortened V by 1 base and J by 1 base, and 7 bases separated the two germline ends. CDR3: CASSLVSANTEAFF. CDR3 coding DNA: TGTGCCAGCAGCTTAGTATCCGCGAACACTGAAGCTTTCTTT.

Comments on this clonotype: An end of the junction does not agree with germline; a read error may underlie this. This sequence joins TRBV9 and TRBJ2-7, with a weak D call TRBD1 (5 bases). Germline CDR1 reads SGDLS; CDR2 reads YYNGEE. The CDR3 has 12 amino acids. DNA of the CDR3: TGCGCCAGCAGCATGCAGGGTGACGAGCAGTACTTC. This encodes CASSMQGDEQYF.

V gene TRBV20-1 combines with J gene TRBJ1-4, with D maybe TRBD1 (5 bases). The CDR3 sequence is 15 residues long. Between the trimmed V and J ends, which lost 4 bases and 2 bases, there was a span of 14 bases. The germline V gene encodes CDR1 DFQATT and CDR2 SNEGSKA (reference sequence). This CDR3 is CSATSPTVTNEKLFF. Here the CDR3 DNA reads TGCAGTGCTACTTCCCCGACAGTTACTAATGAAAAACTGTTTTTT.

This chain links TRBV10-3 with TRBJ1-1, with 7 bases lining up with TRBD1. The trim removed 10 bases at V and 2 bases at J, leaving 7 bases unmatched. The V gene's germline CDR1 is ENHRY and CDR2 SYGVKD. The CDR3 runs to 13 residues. As DNA, the CDR3 is TGTGCCACCAAGGGACAGACAAACACTGAAGCTTTCTTT. Translation gives CATKGQTNTEAFF.

This chain connects TRBV12-3 or TRBV12-4 to TRBJ1-6, with a weak D call TRBD1 (6 bases). Trimming took 6 bases from V and 3 from J, leaving 12 bases between them. The CDR3 length is 15 residues. CDR3 sequence (DNA): TGTGCCAGCAGCCCCGACAGGAGCTATAATTCACCCCTCCACTTT. Its translation is CASSPDRSYNSPLHF.

The CDR3: CASGGRGYTF. The CDR3 coding sequence is TGTGCCTCCGGGGGTCGTGGCTACACCTTC. V and J are TRBV2 and TRBJ1-2; maybe TRBD1 (5 bases). The length of the CDR3 is 10 residues. The V gene's germline CDR1 is SNHLY and CDR2 FYNNEI. Trimming stripped 11 bases from V and 7 bases from J, with 11 bases between.

The sample holds one count of this clonotype. This chain connects TRBV2 to TRBJ2-7, with D unclear. Per germline, CDR1 SNHLY and CDR2 FYNNEI. This CDR3 has 13 amino acids. Deletions cut 6 bases from V and 6 bases from J, with 15 bases between. CDR3: CASSVRLTLEQYF. The CDR3 region has the DNA TGTGCCAGCAGCGTCAGGCTAACCCTCGAGCAGTACTTC. Filled out from reference TRBV2 and TRBJ2-7, the complete variable domain reads EPEVTQTPSHQVTQMGQEVILRCVPISNHLYFYWYRQILGQKVEFLVSFYNNEISEKSEIFDDQFSVERPDGSNFTLKIRSTKLEDSAMYFCASSVRLTLEQYFGPGTRLTVT.

This clonotype turned up a few times. A much larger clone differs from this one at a single base, so this may be a read error. Here the CDR3 reads CASRMNTGELFF. In DNA form, the CDR3 reads TGCGCCAGCAGGATGAACACCGGGGAGCTGTTTTTT. The rearrangement joins TRBV10-1 to TRBJ2-2, with D unclear. V dropped 6 bases and J dropped 1 base, with 3 bases sitting between them. The CDR3 has 12 residues. The germline V gene encodes CDR1 WNHNN and CDR2 SYGVQD (reference sequence).

This chain connects TRBV9 to TRBJ2-1, with 11 bases lining up with TRBD2. Germline V gives CDR1 SGDLS, CDR2 YYNGEE. CDR3 size: 15 residues. Unmatched junction bases numbered 4, after V lost 3 bases and J lost 5 bases. The DNA of the CDR3 is TGTGCCAGCAGCGCCGGGACTAGCGGAAACAATGAGCAGTTCTTC. It codes for CASSAGTSGNNEQFF.

Only a few counts were recorded for this clonotype. CDR3 in amino acids: CSVGGASGRTWQTQYF. The CDR3 DNA follows: TGCAGCGTTGGGGGCGCTAGCGGGAGAACTTGGCAGACCCAGTACTTC. This chain uses TRBV29-1 with TRBJ2-5, with 10 bases matching TRBD2. There are 16 residues in the CDR3. Looked up from germline, CDR1 is SQVTM and CDR2 is ANQGSEA. V lost 4 bases, J lost 6 bases, and 14 bases stayed unmatched.

A note on this clonotype: Relative to the germline gene, one junction end is altered; a read error may explain this. CDR3 sequence (DNA): TGTGCCAGCAGCGTACGGTCTAGCCGGGTACATGAGCGGTTCTTC. It specifies CASSVRSSRVHERFF. The chain joins TRBV5-1 to TRBJ2-1; D possibly corresponds to TRBD2 (5 bases). CDR3 size: 15 residues. Per the germline V gene, CDR1 is SGHRS and CDR2 is YFSETQ.

This chain connects TRBV7-2 to TRBJ2-1, with 12 bases that match TRBD2. This CDR3 spans 16 amino acids. The V segment lost 4 bases and the J segment 3 bases; nucleotides outside the gene matches: 4. Germline V gene lookup returns CDR1 SGHTA and CDR2 FQGNSA. CDR3 bases: TGTGCCAGCAGCTCCAGGACTAGCGGGGACTACAATGAGCAGTTCTTC. Protein: CASSSRTSGDYNEQFF.

V and J are TRBV27 and TRBJ2-3, with no clear D. The CDR3 totals 14 residues. Germline V gene lookup returns CDR1 MNHEY and CDR2 SMNVEV (reference sequence). V dropped 3 bases and J dropped 4 bases, with 11 bases sitting between them. The CDR3 nucleotides read TGTGCCAGCAGTTTTGTACAAGCAGCAGATACGCAGTATTTT. Its protein is CASSFVQAADTQYF.

This chain uses TRBV19 with TRBJ1-4; D gene unclear. The V and J ends lost 5 bases and 4 bases respectively, with 17 bases between them. The CDR3 is made up of 16 amino acids. Germline V gene lookup returns CDR1 LNHDA and CDR2 SQIVND (reference sequence). In DNA form, the CDR3 reads TGTGCCAGTAGTGTCGCCGTGACGGGAGGTAATGAAAAACTGTTTTTT. Translated, it gives CASSVAVTGGNEKLFF.

The chain joins TRBV7-9 to TRBJ1-1; D remains ambiguous. There are 13 residues in the CDR3. In germline, CDR1 is SEHNR, CDR2 FQNEAQ (reference sequence). V shed 1 base and J shed 5 bases, with 8 bases lying between them. CDR3 nucleotide sequence: TGTGCCAGCAGCTTAGGGTCAAGAACTGAAGCTTTCTTT. This translates into CASSLGSRTEAFF.

This clonotype turned up a few times. The rearrangement links TRBV7-9 to TRBJ1-5, with 7 nucleotides matching TRBD1. The germline gives CDR1 SEHNR, CDR2 FQNEAQ (reference sequence). This CDR3 comprises 15 residues. The trim removed 5 bases at V and 3 bases at J, leaving 7 bases unmatched. The CDR3 sequence is CASSRTTGSNQPQHF. DNA for the CDR3: TGTGCCAGCAGCCGAACGACAGGGTCCAATCAGCCCCAGCATTTT.

V and J are TRBV20-1 and TRBJ1-3; weak D call: TRBD1 (5 bases). Trimming shortened V by 0 bases and J by 5 bases, and 11 bases separated the two germline ends. The CDR3 covers 14 residues. The germline V gene encodes CDR1 DFQATT and CDR2 SNEGSKA (reference sequence). Written as DNA, the CDR3 is TGCAGTGCTAGAGAACAGGCCCGTAGAAACACCATATATTTT. Its translation: CSAREQARRNTIYF.

This clonotype was observed many times. V usage is TRBV2 and J usage is TRBJ2-1; TRBD2 matches 10 bases. Germline CDR1 and CDR2: SNHLY and FYNNEI. The trim removed 0 bases at V and 9 bases at J, leaving 5 bases unmatched. The CDR3 length is 15 residues. CDR3 DNA: TGTGCCAGCAGTGAAGCGACGGGACTAGCGAGTGAGCAGTTCTTC. Its protein product is CASSEATGLASEQFF.

V gene TRBV5-4 combines with J gene TRBJ1-4; D may be TRBD1 (5 bases). This CDR3 spans 14 amino acids. V dropped 4 bases and J dropped 3 bases, with 10 bases sitting between them. Germline loops: CDR1 SGHNT, CDR2 YYREEE (reference sequence). The CDR3 loop reads CASSGRTSNEKLFF. The CDR3, as DNA: TGTGCCAGCAGCGGTAGGACATCTAATGAAAAACTGTTTTTT. Drawing the rest from reference TRBV5-4 and TRBJ1-4, the complete variable domain is ETGVTQSPTHLIKTRGQQVTLRCSSQSGHNTVSWYQQALGQGPQFIFQYYREEENGRGNFPPRFSGLQFPNYSSELNVNALELDDSALYLCASSGRTSNEKLFFGSGTQLSVL.

The V call is TRBV10-3, the J call TRBJ2-7; D might be TRBD2 (6 bases). V was pared by 3 bases and J by 2 bases, with 17 bases between. The V gene's germline CDR1 is ENHRY and CDR2 SYGVKD. The CDR3 contains 16 residues. The CDR3: CAISDPSARETYEQYF. The CDR3 DNA is TGTGCCATCAGTGATCCTAGCGCAAGGGAGACCTACGAGCAGTACTTC.

Many counts were recorded for this clonotype. The chain recombines TRBV7-3 with TRBJ2-3, with 9 bases that match TRBD2. V lost 2 bases to trimming and J lost 7 bases; unmatched junction nucleotides: 7. The germline CDR1 and CDR2 sequences are SGHTA and FQGTGA. The length of the CDR3 is 15 residues. The CDR3: CASSLFGGGVNTQYF. The CDR3 nucleotides are TGTGCCAGCAGCTTATTCGGCGGGGGGGTGAATACGCAGTATTTT.

The V gene is TRBV19, the J gene TRBJ2-7; tentatively, D is TRBD2 (5 bases). The CDR3 has 14 residues. Germline CDR1 reads LNHDA; CDR2 reads SQIVND (reference sequence). Trimming left V 4 bases short and J 3 bases short, with 13 bases between. The CDR3 spells CASSRGPGDYEQYF. CDR3 coding DNA: TGTGCCAGTAGTAGAGGGCCGGGCGACTACGAGCAGTACTTC.